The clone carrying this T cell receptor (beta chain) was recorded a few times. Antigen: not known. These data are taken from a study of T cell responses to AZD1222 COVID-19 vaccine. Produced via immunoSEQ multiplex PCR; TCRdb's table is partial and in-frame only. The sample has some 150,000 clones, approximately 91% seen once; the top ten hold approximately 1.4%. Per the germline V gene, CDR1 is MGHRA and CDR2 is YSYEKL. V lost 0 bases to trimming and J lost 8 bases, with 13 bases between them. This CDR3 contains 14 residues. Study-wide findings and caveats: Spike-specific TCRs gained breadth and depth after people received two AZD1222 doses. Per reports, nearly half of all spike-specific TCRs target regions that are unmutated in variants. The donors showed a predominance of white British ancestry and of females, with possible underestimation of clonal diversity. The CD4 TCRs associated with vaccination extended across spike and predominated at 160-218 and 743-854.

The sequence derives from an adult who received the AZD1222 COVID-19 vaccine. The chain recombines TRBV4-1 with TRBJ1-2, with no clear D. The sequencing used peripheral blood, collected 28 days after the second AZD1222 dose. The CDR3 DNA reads TGCGCCAGCAGCCAAGATAAGGGTCCGAGCGGCTACACCTTC. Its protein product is CASSQDKGPSGYTF.